These 3 T cell receptor beta chains came from one sample sequenced in a study of blood T cell repertoires in COVID-19. Sequenced by immunoSEQ multiplex PCR; TCRdb stores in-frame clones only, minus some. This sample carries 200,000 to 300,000 clones, 85% to 95% of them seen once, and the ten largest clones take 0.83%. Sequencing was performed on peripheral blood. The receptors here all came from a man aged 25 to 40 with COVID-19, enrolled during active disease.

This clone was detected once. This chain joins TRBV29-1 and TRBJ2-7; 9 bases are a match to TRBD1. Germline CDR1 SQVTM, CDR2 ANQGSEA. CDR3 length: 13 amino acids. J lost 2 bases, V lost 7 bases, and 6 bases had no gene match. This CDR3 is CSASGQGTYEQYF. For the CDR3, the DNA is TGCAGCGCCTCGGGACAGGGTACCTACGAGCAGTACTTC.

J is TRBJ1-5 and V is TRBV5-1; D not certain. The germline V gene has CDR1 SGHRS and CDR2 YFSETQ. The CDR3 extends over 15 amino acids. The V end was cut by 4 bases, the J end by 4 bases, with 15 bases between. The CDR3 DNA reads TGCGCCAGCAGCCCCATGTATGGCCCGAATCAGCCCCAGCATTTT. Translated: CASSPMYGPNQPQHF.

The rearrangement joins TRBV9 to TRBJ2-1; D may be TRBD2 (5 bases). Per germline, CDR1 SGDLS and CDR2 YYNGEE. The length of the CDR3 is 14 residues. V shed 0 bases and J shed 8 bases, with 12 bases lying between them. CDR3 sequence: CASSVGRGRDEQFF. For the CDR3, the DNA is TGTGCCAGCAGCGTAGGTCGGGGAAGGGATGAGCAGTTCTTC.